Described below is a single TCR beta chain sequence and its context. In the study's own analysis: It was from reference gene primer amplification that nucleated cell counts were estimated. Profiled with immunoSEQ multiplex PCR; TCRdb holds only in-frame clones, not every one. V and J calls plus clone size are reproduced from that table; the DNA served to infer D and trimming. The table records some 360,000 clones, about 92% of them present only once. The sample is drawn from a study of blood T cell repertoires in COVID-19. Study background: The United States, Italy and Spain provided the acute and convalescent COVID-19 samples. PBMCs, B-cell-depleted T cells, or T cells provided the cDNA or gDNA that made up the material.

CDR3 length: 14 residues. Trimming cost V 7 bases and J 4 bases; bases outside gene matches: 5. Germline CDR1 and CDR2: SNHLY and FYNNEI. This clonotype was sampled from a woman between 55 and 75 years old with COVID-19, enrolled during active disease. The chain couples TRBV2 to TRBJ2-2, with TRBD1 identical over 8 bases. Sequences were obtained from peripheral blood. The CDR3 DNA reads TGTGCCAGCACGAAGACAGGGGTCACCGGGGAGCTGTTTTTT. It translates to CASTKTGVTGELFF. The full variable domain, its missing parts supplied by reference TRBV2 and TRBJ2-2, is EPEVTQTPSHQVTQMGQEVILRCVPISNHLYFYWYRQILGQKVEFLVSFYNNEISEKSEIFDDQFSVERPDGSNFTLKIRSTKLEDSAMYFCASTKTGVTGELFFGEGSRLTVL.